Listed below are T cell receptor beta chains from one sample, sequenced in a study of T cell responses to AZD1222 COVID-19 vaccine. Libraries were prepared by immunoSEQ multiplex PCR; TCRdb keeps only in-frame clonotypes and omits some of them. Of about 180,000 clones in the sample, 70% to 90% were seen once. Sample: peripheral blood, taken on day 0 of AZD1222 vaccination. All receptors come from an adult in good health. CDR3s include the opening cysteine and the closing phenylalanine or tryptophan.

>TRBV5-1|15
CASSHGTGGTYEQYF
>TRBV6-1|17
CASSEGRGVGSNQPQHF
>TRBV2|17
CASSEALGGGTDNEQFF
>TRBV6-5|13
CASARGLDQPQHF
>TRBV6-5|15
CASSPRGTVSTEAFF
>TRBV15|14
CATSRDGVGSPLHF
>TRBV10-3|13
CAISDRTGTEAFF
>TRBV10-1|13
CASSESGQAEAFF
>TRBV28|16
CASSLSNREVGGELFF
>TRBV18|13
CASSPDRSHGYTF
>TRBV5-1|14
CASSLGARSTEAFF
>TRBV11-2|16
CASSLIGGSGANVLTF
>TRBV2|13
CASRGQATYEQYF
>TRBV6-2/TRBV6-3|16
CASSYGQLATNEKLFF
>TRBV12-3/TRBV12-4|13
CASRGYRVDEQFF
>TRBV6-5|14
CASSTGQSYTEAFF